This TCR beta chain stems from a study of CD8 T cells in Susac syndrome. The authors reverse transcribed roughly 0.5 to 1 ug RNA with random hexamers. TCRdb independently ran MiXCR on the immunoSEQ multiplex PCR reads; one entry per CDR3 protein. Of approximately 110,000 distinct CDR3 sequences in the sample, 85% to 95% were seen once. V gave up 0 bases and J gave up 7 bases, with 7 bases separating them. The germline V gene encodes CDR1 SGHTA and CDR2 FQGTGA. The CDR3 is made up of 13 amino acids. The genes are TRBV7-3 and TRBJ2-1, with D hard to call. The receptor was derived from a human donor with multiple sclerosis. The specimen sequenced was CD8+ T cells from PBMCs. CDR3 bases: TGTGCCAGCAGCTTAACGTTCGGGAATGAGCAGTTCTTC. This codes for CASSLTFGNEQFF.